These T cell receptor beta chains were read from a single sample in a study of blood T cell repertoires in COVID-19. The data were produced by immunoSEQ multiplex PCR, yet TCRdb's version contains in-frame clones alone and is incomplete. The sample consists of 150,000 to 200,000 clones, about 88% of them appearing once. The sequencing sample was made of peripheral blood. The receptor source for this set is a human donor in a cohort sampled during active COVID-19. CDR3s include the opening cysteine and the closing phenylalanine or tryptophan. The D gene is left open where the match is weak. Only part of the rows carry a size: once, few, many, or a class if the clone is expanded.

clone size,J gene,D gene,V gene,CDR3 protein,CDR3 DNA
once,TRBJ1-2,TRBD1,TRBV5-4,CASSLVGQLRGYTF,TGTGCCAGCAGCTTGGTGGGACAGCTCCGCGGCTACACCTTC
once,TRBJ2-3,TRBD1,TRBV6-2/TRBV6-3,CASSYSTGGRSTDTQYF,TGTGCCAGCAGTTACTCGACAGGGGGGCGTAGCACAGATACGCAGTATTTT
NA,TRBJ1-4,TRBD1,TRBV19,CASRPLDRSNEKLFF,TGTGCCAGTCGGCCCTTGGACAGGAGTAATGAAAAACTGTTTTTT
NA,TRBJ2-2,TRBD2,TRBV30,CAWGSGRASGELFF,TGTGCCTGGGGTAGCGGGAGGGCCTCCGGGGAGCTGTTTTTT
NA,TRBJ1-1,TRBD1,TRBV3-1/TRBV3-2,CASSVTGATEAFF,TGTGCCAGCAGCGTGACAGGGGCCACTGAAGCTTTCTTT
NA,TRBJ2-6,NA,TRBV4-1,CASSQDTGPAPGANVLTF,TGCGCCAGCAGCCAGGATACAGGGCCCGCTCCTGGGGCCAACGTCCTGACTTTC
NA,TRBJ1-2,TRBD1,TRBV2,CASSYGTGSGYTF,TGTGCCAGCAGTTACGGGACAGGGTCTGGCTACACCTTC
NA,TRBJ1-1,NA,TRBV19,CASSIVGATANTEAFF,TGTGCCAGTAGTATAGTAGGCGCGACAGCAAACACTGAAGCTTTCTTT
few,TRBJ2-3,TRBD2,TRBV10-1,CASSVTGLATDTQYF,TGCGCCAGCAGTGTTACGGGACTAGCAACAGATACGCAGTATTTT
NA,TRBJ1-1,TRBD1,TRBV7-9,CASSLEGAKNTEAFF,TGTGCCAGCAGCTTAGAGGGGGCAAAAAACACTGAAGCTTTCTTT
NA,TRBJ1-1,NA,TRBV5-6,CASSGGLNTEAFF,TGTGCCAGCAGTGGGGGGTTGAACACTGAAGCTTTCTTT
few,TRBJ2-7,TRBD1,TRBV19,CASSPGDRATHEQYF,TGTGCCAGTAGTCCAGGGGACAGGGCAACACACGAGCAGTACTTC
NA,TRBJ1-5,NA,TRBV18,CASSPADGLFNQPQHF,TGTGCCAGCTCACCGGCCGACGGACTATTCAATCAGCCCCAGCATTTT
NA,TRBJ2-7,TRBD1,TRBV5-1,CASSLGGDRVRSYEQYF,TGCGCCAGCAGCTTGGGGGGCGACAGGGTGAGGTCCTACGAGCAGTACTTC
NA,TRBJ2-1,TRBD2,TRBV27,CASSFRKREHSSNEQFF,TGTGCCAGCAGTTTTCGCAAGCGGGAACACAGCTCCAATGAGCAGTTCTTC
NA,TRBJ2-2,NA,TRBV11-2,CASSLARIGELFF,TGTGCCAGCAGCTTAGCCAGGATCGGGGAGCTGTTTTTT
NA,TRBJ2-7,NA,TRBV1,CTSSPRSEAGDRVYEQYF,TGCACCAGCAGCCCCCGTTCCGAAGCGGGAGATCGTGTTTACGAGCAGTACTTC
NA,TRBJ2-1,NA,TRBV4-1,CASSQEGLPSYNEQFF,TGCGCCAGCAGCCAAGAGGGGCTCCCCTCCTACAATGAGCAGTTCTTC
NA,TRBJ2-7,NA,TRBV5-1,CASSLGWGKSSYEQYF,TGCGCCAGCAGCTTGGGGTGGGGCAAGAGCTCCTACGAGCAGTACTTC
NA,TRBJ1-2,NA,TRBV20-1,CSASSDLGYTF,TGCAGTGCTTCCAGCGATCTTGGCTACACCTTC
NA,TRBJ1-6,NA,TRBV15,CATSPGKNSPLHF,TGTGCCACCAGTCCAGGGAAGAATTCACCCCTCCACTTT
NA,TRBJ2-7,NA,TRBV6-2/TRBV6-3,CASSPFHEQYF,TGTGCCAGCAGCCCCTTTCACGAGCAGTACTTC
NA,TRBJ1-1,NA,TRBV11-2,CASSKLEARDTEAFF,TGTGCCAGCAGCAAGCTTGAGGCCAGGGACACTGAAGCTTTCTTT
once,TRBJ2-1,TRBD2,TRBV24-1,CATRGTSGIYNEQFF,TGTGCCACCAGGGGGACTAGCGGGATATACAATGAGCAGTTCTTC
NA,TRBJ2-1,TRBD1,TRBV4-3,CASSQDTRGNYNEQFF,TGCGCCAGCAGCCAAGATACCAGGGGGAATTACAATGAGCAGTTCTTC
NA,TRBJ2-3,TRBD1,TRBV6-4,CASSRDRVTDTQYF,TGTGCCAGCAGCCGGGACAGGGTCACAGATACGCAGTATTTT
NA,TRBJ2-3,TRBD2,TRBV20-1,CSASSWREDRTDTQYF,TGCAGTGCTAGTTCGTGGCGGGAGGACCGCACAGATACGCAGTATTTT
NA,TRBJ2-1,TRBD2,TRBV4-3,CASSQERGGFYNEQFF,TGCGCCAGCAGCCAAGAGCGGGGGGGTTTTTACAATGAGCAGTTCTTC
NA,TRBJ2-3,NA,TRBV3-1/TRBV3-2,CASSPPLATDTQYF,TGTGCCAGCAGCCCCCCCCTAGCTACAGATACGCAGTATTTT
NA,TRBJ2-2,TRBD2,TRBV25-1,CASSGLAGNTGELFF,TGTGCCAGCAGTGGCCTAGCGGGAAACACCGGGGAGCTGTTTTTT
NA,TRBJ1-2,NA,TRBV30,CAWSEGTTDYTF,TGTGCCTGGAGCGAGGGCACAACGGACTACACCTTC
NA,TRBJ1-4,NA,TRBV7-8,CASSPLQGVITNEKLFF,TGTGCCAGCAGTCCCTTACAGGGAGTCATTACTAATGAAAAACTGTTTTTT
NA,TRBJ2-5,NA,TRBV9,CASSSGVTQYF,TGTGCCAGCAGCTCGGGGGTGACCCAGTACTTC
NA,TRBJ2-1,NA,TRBV5-6,CASSLAGEVGNEQFF,TGTGCCAGCAGCTTGGCCGGGGAGGTGGGCAATGAGCAGTTCTTC
NA,TRBJ2-2,NA,TRBV2,CASKVERDTGELFF,TGTGCCAGCAAGGTGGAACGGGACACCGGGGAGCTGTTTTTT
NA,TRBJ2-7,TRBD2,TRBV18,CASSPKSASGGPTYEQYF,TGTGCCAGCTCACCGAAATCGGCTAGCGGGGGGCCTACCTACGAGCAGTACTTC
NA,TRBJ2-7,NA,TRBV30,CAWSRDYEQYF,TGTGCCTGGAGCCGGGACTACGAGCAGTACTTC
few,TRBJ2-1,NA,TRBV10-1,CASSESRGSYNEQFF,TGCGCCAGCAGTGAGTCGCGGGGATCCTACAATGAGCAGTTCTTC
NA,TRBJ2-5,NA,TRBV5-6,CASSLGDYQETQYF,TGTGCCAGCAGCTTGGGGGACTACCAAGAGACCCAGTACTTC
NA,TRBJ2-1,TRBD2,TRBV6-2/TRBV6-3,CASSYSIGLGGLGEQFF,TGTGCCAGCAGTTACTCGATCGGACTAGGAGGGTTGGGTGAGCAGTTCTTC
NA,TRBJ1-2,NA,TRBV28,CASTWRGGYGYTF,TGTGCCAGCACTTGGCGGGGCGGCTATGGCTACACCTTC
NA,TRBJ2-5,NA,TRBV21-1,CAGKRGGLAVETQYF,TGTGCCGGGAAAAGGGGCGGACTAGCCGTTGAGACCCAGTACTTC
NA,TRBJ1-2,NA,TRBV29-1,CSVRQTLNYGYTF,TGCAGCGTGAGACAGACTCTAAACTATGGCTACACCTTC
NA,TRBJ1-5,TRBD1,TRBV27,CASSFGLDRFNQPQHF,TGTGCCAGCAGTTTTGGGTTGGACAGGTTCAATCAGCCCCAGCATTTT
few,TRBJ2-7,TRBD1,TRBV4-1,CASSQEGTGHYEQYF,TGCGCCAGCAGCCAAGAGGGGACAGGGCACTACGAGCAGTACTTC
few,TRBJ2-7,NA,TRBV6-5,CASSYGQPGVYEQYF,TGTGCCAGCAGTTACGGTCAGCCCGGGGTCTACGAGCAGTACTTC
NA,TRBJ1-1,NA,TRBV5-6,CASSRRVTRNTEAFF,TGTGCCAGCAGCCGGAGGGTGACAAGGAACACTGAAGCTTTCTTT
NA,TRBJ2-7,TRBD2,TRBV5-1,CASSRTSGPYEQYF,TGCGCCAGCAGCCGGACTAGCGGCCCCTACGAGCAGTACTTC
NA,TRBJ1-3,NA,TRBV3-1/TRBV3-2,CASSQEIGGGNTIYF,TGTGCCAGCAGCCAAGAAATAGGGGGAGGAAACACCATATATTTT
NA,TRBJ1-1,NA,TRBV28,CASSAGWTEAFF,TGTGCCAGCAGTGCCGGTTGGACTGAAGCTTTCTTT
NA,TRBJ2-3,NA,TRBV18,CASSPNQGRMATQYF,TGTGCCAGCTCACCAAACCAGGGGAGAATGGCTACGCAGTATTTT
NA,TRBJ2-2,TRBD1,TRBV5-1,CASSPRTGGGTGELFF,TGCGCCAGCAGCCCACGGACAGGGGGTGGCACCGGGGAGCTGTTTTTT
NA,TRBJ2-5,NA,TRBV4-2,CASRPGQLDGETQYF,TGTGCCAGCAGACCAGGACAGCTGGATGGGGAGACCCAGTACTTC
NA,TRBJ2-2,TRBD1,TRBV7-8,CASSFTRGRNTGELFF,TGTGCCAGCAGCTTCACCAGGGGGCGGAACACCGGGGAGCTGTTTTTT